This TCR beta chain was found in a study of T cell repertoires in cytomegalovirus infection. In TCRdb, the reads were re-called with MiXCR into one record per CDR3 protein. Of around 500,000 distinct CDR3 sequences in the sample, approximately 42% are singletons; the top ten hold around 45%. Notes on this clonotype: Its antigen is unidentified.

The CDR3 has 12 residues. Trimming cost V 3 bases and J 2 bases, with 8 bases left between them. Germline V gene data show CDR1 as DFQATT and CDR2 as SNEGSKA (reference sequence). The receptor comes from a human donor in good health (CMV status not recorded). Some clones in this sample may be carry-over from other donors' samples. The chain uses TRBV20-1 and TRBJ2-7, with no clear D. Sequenced here: cultured PBMCs, sampled from culture after CMV antigen stimulation. This chain's CDR3 is CSARHGAYEQYF. In nucleotides, the CDR3 is TGCAGTGCTAGGCATGGGGCCTACGAGCAGTACTTC.